Listed here is a single T cell receptor beta chain. The data were obtained in a study of blood T cell repertoires in COVID-19. Study at large: Researchers got acute and convalescent COVID-19 samples from the United States, Italy and Spain. The analysed material was cDNA or gDNA that came from T cells, B-cell-depleted T cells, or PBMCs.

CDR3 length: 16 amino acids. CDR1 and CDR2 (germline): MNHNY, SVGAGI (reference sequence). After removal of 6 bases from V and 5 bases from J, the junction contained 13 bases not matched to a gene. Authors' methods: Amplifying reference gene primers gave estimates of nucleated cell counts. The data were produced by immunoSEQ multiplex PCR, yet TCRdb's version contains in-frame clones alone and is incomplete. Clone size and V and J calls were adopted from that table, with D and trimming inferred from the DNA. The table records almost 50,000 clones, 84% of them present only once. The chain has TRBV6-6 and TRBJ2-7, with 10 positions matching TRBD2. This receptor was identified in a man aged 45-65 years with acute or convalescent COVID-19. The material sequenced was peripheral blood. CDR3 coding DNA: TGTGCCAGCAGCGCATTAGCGGGGGGCACCGAGGACGAGCAGTACTTC. As protein: CASSALAGGTEDEQYF.